This T cell receptor (beta chain) is from a study of shared clonotypes between healthy human individuals (dated by TCRdb to about 2020). General notes on the study: The cohort included a few men and a couple of women between 18 and 49 years of age. Different laboratories and diverse techniques were used to prepare libraries and sequence TCR repertoires, to increase sequencing depth and limit assay-specific biases. Each donor's leukapheresis produced roughly between roughly 0.94 and 9.5 billion PBMCs. Blood TCR repertoires of roughly 5 healthy adults were deeply sequenced to estimate repertoire size and the extent of clonotype sharing between individuals. Per donor, three plates each were used for CD4 naive and CD4 memory, two for CD8 naive, and one for CD8 memory.

Using the deep immunoSEQ assay, multiplex PCR amplified TCR CDR3 regions from genomic DNA. Extracted genomic DNA from each cell subset was spread evenly across all wells of several immunoSEQ 96-well plates, with each plate serving as a replicate. For sorted subsets, about 200 ng genomic DNA, equal to tens of thousands of T cell genomes, was loaded into each replicate PCR. The purified libraries were quantified using a Qubit 3.0 fluorometer, sized with a Bioanalyzer 2100, and then quantified again using the KAPA Library Quantification kit. A separate single-read 150-cycle Illumina NextSeq 550 flow cell was used to sequence each immunoSEQ 96-well plate. Per the original workflow: Because the immunoSEQ output included only junctional sequences and no quality scores, the filtering could not be the same as the filtering used for full-length reads. Sequences were annotated with PyIR, a Python wrapper for IgBLAST v1.9, using IMGT germline references to assign V/J genes and CDR3. Any read was removed if the V/J assignment was weak (E-value above 1e-6), the CDR3 was missing, or the read contained stop codons, out-of-frame junctions, or ambiguous translated residues. V3J clonotypes were defined as sequences sharing the same inferred V gene, J gene, and CDR3 amino acid sequence. Percentage overlap between repertoires was computed as shared unique clonotypes divided by the size of the smaller repertoire. Three approaches were used to assess repertoire richness: RTK rarefaction, the Chao1 estimator, and Recon v2.1 estimates of unobserved clonotypes. Generation probabilities were computed with OLGA for all TCRbeta clonotypes obtained by the gDNA method from several donors. The clones in this table, taken by TCRdb from immuneACCESS, are in-frame only. Not every clone is retained; where verified, under half of the shortfall comes from an unresolved V gene, and the cause of the rest is unknown. That table is the source of V, J and clone size, and D and trimming were worked out from the DNA. The sample table holds approximately 1,500,000 clones, of which around 97% were seen once. Together, the top ten hold over 1% of the sample.

The CDR3 numbers 13 residues from cysteine through phenylalanine. Only the CDR3 portion is preserved as DNA: 39 bases, with reading frame beginning at the first base. Compared with germline, V lacks 1 base and J lacks 12 bases; bases without a gene match: 4. Via the germline V gene, CDR1 is SGDLS and CDR2 YYNGEE. Study-wide conclusions, independent of this receptor: Sampling was limited to blood, and TCR repertoires in tissue likely differ from TCR repertoires in blood. Compared with non-shared clonotypes, the clonotypes found in all four sorted-subset donors had higher generation probabilities. Incomplete sequencing was indicated by rarefaction of sorted-subset datasets, despite the large sequencing depth. Based on pairwise subsampling, the degree of clonotype sharing among donors was expected to be affected by sequencing depth. Naive subsets generally had larger estimated clonotype richness than memory subsets did. Across a handful of donors, approximately 4.6% of naive CD4, roughly 3.3% of naive CD8, 2.3% of memory CD4, and 0.4% of memory CD8 clonotypes were shared. The genetic and exposure-history diversity represented was limited by the small number of donors.

Healthy HIV-negative adults with no recently reported acute infections or vaccinations were included as donors. All donors were Caucasian adults living in Nashville, Tennessee, USA. CD4+ T cells were enriched through magnetic negative selection, after which naive cells were positively selected on CD45RA and the remaining negative fraction served as the memory subset. Blood was collected by leukapheresis, and PBMCs were isolated by Ficoll-Histopaque density gradient centrifugation and then cryopreserved in liquid nitrogen vapor phase. Analytical flow cytometry was used to check the purity and quantity of each magnetically sorted T cell population. Each sorted fraction had its genomic DNA isolated and then quantified by UV absorbance on a Nanodrop 2000c. Worth noting for this clone: Which antigen it targets is not known. No base qualities exist here, and no much larger clone lies one base off it.

The V and J segments used are TRBV9 and TRBJ2-1; TRBD2 lines up with 10 middle nucleotides. Sample: naive CD4+ T cells sorted from blood. The intended sense of this specimen's cell subset or site label: CD45RA+ positively selected. This clonotype was sampled from a young man in good health. The nucleotides are TGTGCCAGCAGCGTACAAGCGGGAGGGCTGCAGTTCTTC. This sequence encodes CASSVQAGGLQFF.